These 26 T cell receptor beta chains came from one sample sequenced in a study of T-cell memory formation after mild COVID-19. TCRdb fed the 5' RACE reads into MiXCR, producing one record per CDR3 protein. The sample contains some 210,000 distinct CDR3 sequences, over 9.5% of which appear only once. The sample was PBMCs or a T cell subset sorted from them (not recorded which). The receptors were sampled from a young man who had mild COVID-19 (a few samples of this study predate the infection). Cell type and time point are not known.

This clonotype was recorded many times. The chain uses TRBV5-1 and TRBJ1-2; no reliable D call. The CDR3 length is 15 residues. V was trimmed by 2 bases and J by 2 bases, leaving 13 bases between them. Per germline, CDR1 SGHRS and CDR2 YFSETQ. The CDR3 DNA reads TGCGCCAGCAGCTTTGGGCCGGGGAAAAACTATGGCTACACCTTC. It specifies CASSFGPGKNYGYTF.

This rearrangement joins TRBV7-2 to TRBJ1-1, with D maybe TRBD1 (6 bases). The CDR3 totals 15 residues. The V gene's germline CDR1 is SGHTA and CDR2 FQGNSA. Between the trimmed V and J ends, which lost 2 bases and 5 bases, there was a span of 15 bases. The CDR3 protein is CASSLWGQAETEAFF. The CDR3 DNA is TGTGCCAGCAGCTTATGGGGGCAGGCGGAAACTGAAGCTTTCTTT.

The chain has TRBV30 and TRBJ1-1, with 8 bases matching TRBD1. This CDR3 is 13 amino acids long. V lost 2 bases, J lost 12 bases, and 11 bases stayed unmatched. Germline V gene sequence: CDR1 GTSNPN, CDR2 SVGIG (reference sequence). The DNA for the CDR3 is TGTGCCTGGAGTCCCCCGGGGACAGGTGTATCTTTCTTT. Protein sequence: CAWSPPGTGVSFF.

The chain combines TRBV10-3 with TRBJ1-1; TRBD1 is a possible D gene (6 bases). The germline V gene has CDR1 ENHRY and CDR2 SYGVKD. The CDR3 covers 13 residues. The germline V and J ends were trimmed by 4 bases and 5 bases, with 11 bases remaining between them. The DNA of the CDR3 is TGTGCCATCAGTGGCTCCCAGGGGACTGAAGCTTTCTTT. This encodes CAISGSQGTEAFF.

This clonotype was detected a few times. The chain links TRBV30 to TRBJ2-7; weak D call: TRBD2 (6 bases). With 4 bases removed from V and 6 bases from J, the gap between germline ends came to 16 bases. The CDR3 covers 13 residues. CDR1 and CDR2 (germline): GTSNPN, SVGIG (reference sequence). The chain's CDR3 is CAWTMGGGLEQYF. CDR3 DNA: TGTGCCTGGACGATGGGGGGTGGGCTCGAGCAGTACTTC.

This clonotype has just a few counts. This chain links TRBV6-4 with TRBJ2-1, with D perhaps matching TRBD1 (5 bases). Germline V gives CDR1 MRHNA, CDR2 SNTAGT. The V end was cut by 8 bases, the J end by 16 bases, with 12 bases between. The CDR3 has 9 amino acids. The DNA for the CDR3 is TGTGCCAGCCAGGTACAGGAATTCTTC. It is translated as CASQVQEFF.

The sample holds a few counts of this clonotype. The chain employs TRBV12-3 or TRBV12-4 and TRBJ2-7, with D possibly TRBD1 on 6 matching bases. The CDR3 extends over 15 amino acids. The V end lost 6 bases, the J end lost 6 bases, and 21 bases lay between the germline ends. Here the CDR3 reads CASSPVGAPPGEQYF. CDR3 coding DNA: TGTGCCAGCAGCCCCGTGGGGGCGCCGCCTGGCGAGCAGTACTTC.

This clonotype was seen a handful of times. J is TRBJ2-5 and V is TRBV12-3 or TRBV12-4; 8 nucleotides match TRBD2. The V and J ends lost 8 bases and 5 bases, in that order; junction bases with no gene match: 7. The CDR3 spans 13 residues. In DNA, the CDR3 is TGTGCCAGCGCCCGGGGGGGGTCGGAGACCCAGTACTTC. Translated, it gives CASARGGSETQYF.

The CDR3, as DNA: TGTGCCAGCAGCAGAACAGGGGCGGGGGACACTGAAGCTTTCTTT. Translation: CASSRTGAGDTEAFF. The chain links TRBV7-2 to TRBJ1-1; 7 bases are shared with TRBD1. The CDR3 is 15 amino acids. Trimming removed 5 bases from V and 3 bases from J; junction bases left unmatched: 9. CDR1 and CDR2 (germline): SGHTA, FQGNSA.

This clonotype was seen more than once but under ten times. This chain links TRBV28 with TRBJ2-3, with 9 bases lining up with TRBD2. J gave up 3 bases and V 5 bases, and 9 bases lay outside the gene matches. The germline V gene encodes CDR1 MDHEN and CDR2 SYDVKM. This CDR3 has 16 residues. This CDR3 reads CASSPPLAGRTDTQYF. CDR3 nucleotides: TGTGCCAGCAGTCCACCGCTAGCGGGACGGACAGATACGCAGTATTTT.

This chain joins TRBV6-5 and TRBJ1-4; D remains unclear. The CDR3 sequence is 13 residues long. V was clipped by 6 bases and J by 3 bases, with 8 bases between them. The V gene's germline CDR1 is MNHEY and CDR2 SVGAGI. In DNA, the CDR3 is TGTGCCAGCAGAGAAGGTTCTAATGAAAAACTGTTTTTT. Amino acids: CASREGSNEKLFF.

This clonotype was seen ten or more times. V gene TRBV4-3 combines with J gene TRBJ1-1; D is undetermined. Germline assignment: CDR1 LGHNA and CDR2 YSLEER. The V gene lost 0 bases and the J gene lost 7 bases, with 9 bases spanning the gap. The CDR3 runs 13 residues. In DNA, the CDR3 is TGCGCCAGCAGCCAAGAACATTGGGGTGAAGCTTTCTTT. Translation gives CASSQEHWGEAFF.

A few counts support this clonotype. The CDR3 DNA is TGTGCCAGCAGTTTATACGGCGGGACATTGAACACTGAAGCTTTCTTT. Translating gives CASSLYGGTLNTEAFF. J is TRBJ1-1 and V is TRBV28, with TRBD1 as a possible D gene (6 bases). Germline values: CDR1 MDHEN, CDR2 SYDVKM. The CDR3 spans 16 residues. The V and J ends lost 1 base and 0 bases respectively, with 12 bases between them.

The V gene is TRBV20-1, the J gene TRBJ2-5, with TRBD2 matching over 10 bases. The germline gives CDR1 DFQATT, CDR2 SNEGSKA (reference sequence). The V segment lost 6 bases and the J segment 5 bases; nucleotides outside the gene matches: 18. This CDR3 comprises 17 residues. CDR3 amino acids: CSANPPSGGPHRETQYF. For the CDR3, the DNA is TGCAGTGCCAACCCCCCTAGCGGGGGCCCCCATAGGGAGACCCAGTACTTC.

This chain uses TRBV29-1 with TRBJ2-5; a possible D gene is TRBD2 (5 bases). V gave up 3 bases and J gave up 5 bases, with 19 bases separating them. This CDR3 comprises 15 residues. Germline V lookup: CDR1 SQVTM, CDR2 ANQGSEA. In nucleotides, the CDR3 is TGCAGCGTTGAGGAGTCAGGCCCGAGGAGGGAGACCCAGTACTTC. Encoded protein: CSVEESGPRRETQYF.

This clonotype has only a few counts. The genes are TRBV7-9 and TRBJ2-7, with TRBD1 matching 7 bases. The CDR3 is 13 residues long. Germline trimming cut 5 bases from V and 4 bases from J; bases unmatched to any gene: 5. Looked up from germline, CDR1 is SEHNR and CDR2 is FQNEAQ (reference sequence). This chain's CDR3 is CASSLQQGYEQYV. In nucleotides, the CDR3 is TGTGCCAGCAGCCTACAACAGGGGTACGAGCAGTACGTC.

The rearrangement links TRBV5-1 to TRBJ1-1, with D possibly being TRBD1 (6 bases). The CDR3 is made up of 14 amino acids. CDR1 and CDR2 (germline): SGHRS, YFSETQ. V was cut by 6 bases and J by 0 bases, with 12 bases left in between. The CDR3 loop reads CASNTGTLNTEAFF. In DNA, the CDR3 is TGCGCCAGCAACACCGGGACACTGAACACTGAAGCTTTCTTT. Combining the CDR3 with reference TRBV5-1 and TRBJ1-1 gives the whole variable domain KAGVTQTPRYLIKTRGQQVTLSCSPISGHRSVSWYQQTPGQGLQFLFEYFSETQRNKGNFPGRFSGRQFSNSRSEMNVSTLELGDSALYLCASNTGTLNTEAFFGQGTRLTVV.

The chain uses TRBV7-6 and TRBJ2-2; D remains unclear. This CDR3 region has 15 residues. CDR1 is SGHVS, CDR2 FNYEAQ, per germline. The germline V and J ends were trimmed by 1 base and 0 bases, with 6 bases remaining between them. The CDR3 DNA reads TGTGCCAGCAGCTTAGACCACTCGAACACCGGGGAGCTGTTTTTT. The encoded protein is CASSLDHSNTGELFF.

The chain's CDR3 is CATGTGGGGYTF. CDR3 DNA: TGTGCCACCGGGACAGGGGGTGGTGGCTACACCTTC. The chain carries TRBV24-1 and TRBJ1-2; 11 bases are a match to TRBD1. This CDR3 is built from 12 residues. Germline V gene data show CDR1 as KGHDR and CDR2 as SFDVKD. V was pared by 9 bases and J by 7 bases, with 3 bases of the junction left unmatched.

The table lists this clonotype with a few counts. V usage is TRBV5-1 and J usage is TRBJ1-1; 9 bases are shared with TRBD1. The CDR3 covers 13 residues. Germline V gives CDR1 SGHRS, CDR2 YFSETQ. The V and J ends lost 7 bases and 5 bases, in that order; junction bases with no gene match: 6. This chain's CDR3 is CASGEQGATEAFF. In DNA form, the CDR3 reads TGCGCCAGCGGGGAACAGGGGGCGACTGAAGCTTTCTTT.

The chain recombines TRBV7-9 with TRBJ1-1; D is unresolved. Germline CDR1 is SEHNR and CDR2 is FQNEAQ (reference sequence). Trimming shortened V by 5 bases and J by 6 bases, and 25 bases separated the two germline ends. This CDR3 is 17 amino acids long. The CDR3: CASSPRPGPSDKAEAFF. The DNA for the CDR3 is TGTGCCAGCAGCCCACGCCCCGGGCCGAGCGACAAGGCTGAAGCTTTCTTT.

This clonotype was seen repeatedly, ten times or more. The chain uses TRBV5-1 and TRBJ2-5, with unresolved D. The CDR3 totals 16 residues. Germline V lookup: CDR1 SGHRS, CDR2 YFSETQ. Trimming left V 4 bases short and J 0 bases short, with 16 bases between. This CDR3 is CASSRMGGEYQETQYF. The CDR3 region has the DNA TGCGCCAGCAGCCGTATGGGCGGCGAATACCAAGAGACCCAGTACTTC.

This clonotype was picked up many times. The chain has TRBV7-2 and TRBJ2-4; D might be TRBD2 (7 bases). V was pared by 5 bases and J by 11 bases, with 19 bases between. CDR3 length equals 14 residues. Per germline, CDR1 SGHTA and CDR2 FQGNSA. This CDR3 is CASSTQGQGGVQYF. The CDR3 DNA sequence: TGTGCCAGCAGCACCCAGGGGCAAGGGGGGGTTCAGTACTTC.

V and J are TRBV12-3 or TRBV12-4 and TRBJ2-1, with 9 bases lining up with TRBD2. CDR3 length equals 14 residues. Germline trimming cut 7 bases from V and 3 bases from J; bases unmatched to any gene: 4. This CDR3 reads CASTRLADYNEQFF. The CDR3 DNA sequence: TGTGCCAGCACCAGACTAGCGGACTACAATGAGCAGTTCTTC.

V gene TRBV7-9 combines with J gene TRBJ2-6; possible D gene TRBD1, 7 bases. The germline V gene encodes CDR1 SEHNR and CDR2 FQNEAQ (reference sequence). This CDR3 is built from 15 residues. V was cut by 5 bases and J by 8 bases, with 16 bases left in between. The CDR3 here is CASSPNSGGSNVLTF. CDR3 in DNA: TGTGCCAGCAGCCCTAATTCAGGGGGGTCCAACGTCCTGACTTTC.

In its sample, this clonotype was seen a few times. The V gene is TRBV4-2, the J gene TRBJ2-5; D not certain. The V end lost 0 bases, the J end lost 7 bases, and 12 bases lay between the germline ends. CDR3 size: 14 residues. In germline, CDR1 is LGHNA, CDR2 YNFKEQ. The CDR3 is CASSQEFRRGTQYF. The DNA for the CDR3 is TGTGCCAGCAGCCAAGAGTTTAGAAGAGGGACCCAGTACTTC.